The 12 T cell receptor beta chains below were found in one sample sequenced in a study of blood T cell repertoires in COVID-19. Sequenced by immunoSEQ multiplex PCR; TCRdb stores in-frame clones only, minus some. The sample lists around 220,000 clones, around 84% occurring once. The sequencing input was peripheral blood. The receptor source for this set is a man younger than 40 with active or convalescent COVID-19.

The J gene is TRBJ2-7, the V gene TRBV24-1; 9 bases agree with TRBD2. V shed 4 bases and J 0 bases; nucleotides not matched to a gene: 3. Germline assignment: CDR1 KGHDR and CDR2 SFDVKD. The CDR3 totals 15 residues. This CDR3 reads CATSEGLATSYEQYF. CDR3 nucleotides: TGTGCCACCAGTGAAGGACTAGCGACCTCCTACGAGCAGTACTTC.

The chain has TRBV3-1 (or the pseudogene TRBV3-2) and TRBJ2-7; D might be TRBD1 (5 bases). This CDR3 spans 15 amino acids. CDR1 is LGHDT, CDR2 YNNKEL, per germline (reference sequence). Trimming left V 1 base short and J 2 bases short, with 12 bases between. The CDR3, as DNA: TGTGCCAGCAGCCAAGTGAAGGCAGGGACCTACGAGCAGTACTTC. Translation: CASSQVKAGTYEQYF.

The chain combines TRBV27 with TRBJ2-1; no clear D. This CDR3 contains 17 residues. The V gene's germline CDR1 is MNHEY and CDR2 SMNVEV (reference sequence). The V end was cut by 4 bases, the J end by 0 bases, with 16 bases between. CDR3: CASSSAGPLSSYNEQFF. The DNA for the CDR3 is TGTGCCAGCAGTTCCGCAGGTCCCCTTAGCTCCTACAATGAGCAGTTCTTC.

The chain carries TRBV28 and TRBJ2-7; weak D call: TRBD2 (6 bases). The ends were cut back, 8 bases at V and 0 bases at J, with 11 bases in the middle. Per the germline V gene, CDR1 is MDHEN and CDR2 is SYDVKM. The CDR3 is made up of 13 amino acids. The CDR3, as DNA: TGTGCCAGCTGTACCGGGAGCTCCTACGAGCAGTACTTC. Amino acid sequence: CASCTGSSYEQYF.

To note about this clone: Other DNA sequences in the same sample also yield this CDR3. CDR3 DNA sequence: TGTGCCAGCAGTTACTCCGACAGGGATAATCAGCCCCAGCATTTT. Translation: CASSYSDRDNQPQHF. The rearrangement uses TRBV6-5 and TRBJ1-5; TRBD1 agrees at 7 bases. CDR3 length equals 15 residues. The trim removed 0 bases at V and 4 bases at J, leaving 3 bases unmatched. Germline-derived CDR1 and CDR2 are MNHEY and SVGAGI.

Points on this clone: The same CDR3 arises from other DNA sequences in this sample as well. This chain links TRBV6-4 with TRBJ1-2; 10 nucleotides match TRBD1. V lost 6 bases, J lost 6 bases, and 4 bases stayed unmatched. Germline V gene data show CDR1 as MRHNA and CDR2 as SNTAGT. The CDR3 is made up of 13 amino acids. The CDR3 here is CASSAGTGDGYTF. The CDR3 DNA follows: TGTGCCAGCAGCGCCGGGACAGGGGATGGCTACACCTTC.

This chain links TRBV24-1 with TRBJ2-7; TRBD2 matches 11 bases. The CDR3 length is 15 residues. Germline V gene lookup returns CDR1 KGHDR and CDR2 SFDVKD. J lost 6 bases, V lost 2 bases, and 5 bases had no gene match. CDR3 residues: CATSDSSGRLSEQYF. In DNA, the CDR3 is TGTGCCACCAGTGATTCTAGCGGGAGGTTAAGCGAGCAGTACTTC.

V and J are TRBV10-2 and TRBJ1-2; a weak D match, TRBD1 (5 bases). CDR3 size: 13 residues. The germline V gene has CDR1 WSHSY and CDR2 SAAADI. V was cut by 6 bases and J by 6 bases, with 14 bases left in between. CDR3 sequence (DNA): TGCGCCAGCAGCCGGGGGTTGTCGGATGGCTACACCTTC. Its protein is CASSRGLSDGYTF.

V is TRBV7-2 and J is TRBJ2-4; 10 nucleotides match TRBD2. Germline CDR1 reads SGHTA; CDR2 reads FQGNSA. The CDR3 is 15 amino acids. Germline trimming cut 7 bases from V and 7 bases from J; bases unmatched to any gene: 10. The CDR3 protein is CASTLLTSGWNIQYF. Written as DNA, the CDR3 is TGTGCCAGCACCCTCTTGACTAGCGGGTGGAACATTCAGTACTTC.

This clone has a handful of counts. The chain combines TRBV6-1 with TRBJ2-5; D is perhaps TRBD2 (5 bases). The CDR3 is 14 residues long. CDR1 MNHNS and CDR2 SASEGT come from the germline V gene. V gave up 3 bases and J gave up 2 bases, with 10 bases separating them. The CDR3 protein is CASSERAFQETQYF. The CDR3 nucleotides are TGTGCCAGCAGTGAGAGGGCTTTTCAAGAGACCCAGTACTTC.

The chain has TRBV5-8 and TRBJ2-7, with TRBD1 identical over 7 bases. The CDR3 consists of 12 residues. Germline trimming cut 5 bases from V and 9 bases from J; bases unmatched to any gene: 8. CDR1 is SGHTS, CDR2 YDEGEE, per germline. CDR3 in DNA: TGTGCCAGCAGGGTGGGGACAGCGCCGCAGTACTTC. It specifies CASRVGTAPQYF.

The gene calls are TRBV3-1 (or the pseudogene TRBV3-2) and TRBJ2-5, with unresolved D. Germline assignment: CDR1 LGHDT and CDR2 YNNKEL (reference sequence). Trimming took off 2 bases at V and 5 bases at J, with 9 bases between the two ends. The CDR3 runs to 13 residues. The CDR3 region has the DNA TGTGCCAGCAGCCAATTTTCTTTGGAGACCCAGTACTTC. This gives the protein CASSQFSLETQYF.